These 29 T cell receptor beta chains were sequenced from one sample in a study of T-cell reconstitution after alpha-beta-depleted transplantation in children. Unique molecular identifiers were used to barcode this TCRbeta library. TCRdb redid the calling of the PCR reads with MiXCR, one entry per CDR3 protein. The sample lists 25,000 to 35,000 distinct CDR3 sequences, less than 8.5% occurring once. General observations from the study: About two months after transplant, alpha-beta T cells reportedly came from several hundred expanded graft clones.

The antigens these receptors bind are not known. Here the sequenced sample was peripheral blood, taken 60 days after TCRalphabeta/CD19-depleted stem cell transplant. These receptor sequences come from a child under two years old who had a stem cell transplant for acute myeloid leukemia, so the T cells may come from the graft donor.

This clonotype has ten or more counts. V gene TRBV7-3 combines with J gene TRBJ1-5; the D gene is possibly TRBD1 (5 bases). The germline V and J ends were trimmed by 2 bases and 2 bases, with 16 bases remaining between them. The CDR3 runs to 17 residues. The germline CDR1 and CDR2 sequences are SGHTA and FQGTGA. The CDR3 reads CASSLPPYGGGNQPQHF. CDR3 sequence (DNA): TGTGCCAGCAGCTTACCCCCATATGGAGGGGGCAATCAGCCCCAGCATTTT. The variable domain in full, with the rest retrieved from reference TRBV7-3 and TRBJ1-5, is GAGVSQTPSNKVTEKGKYVELRCDPISGHTALYWYRQSLGQGPEFLIYFQGTGAADDSGLPNDRFFAVRPEGSVSTLKIQRTERGDSAVYLCASSLPPYGGGNQPQHFGDGTRLSIL.

This clonotype came up many times. The chain joins TRBV5-5 to TRBJ2-1; no firm D call. Looked up from germline, CDR1 is SGHKS and CDR2 is YYEKEE (reference sequence). Between the trimmed V and J ends, which lost 6 bases and 0 bases, there was a span of 16 bases. The CDR3 consists of 16 residues. The CDR3 bases are TGTGCCAGCACCCCCGCCCAGGTCTACTCCTACAATGAGCAGTTCTTC. It translates to CASTPAQVYSYNEQFF.

This clonotype has a count of ten or more. J is TRBJ2-1 and V is TRBV28; 7 nucleotides agree with TRBD1. CDR1 is MDHEN, CDR2 SYDVKM, per germline. The ends lost 6 bases at V and 2 bases at J; junction bases unmatched: 4. This CDR3 is 14 amino acids long. CDR3 nucleotide sequence: TGTGCCAGCAGATTACAGGGGACCTACAATGAGCAGTTCTTC. As protein: CASRLQGTYNEQFF.

This clonotype was observed many times. This chain connects TRBV7-9 to TRBJ1-5; TRBD1 agrees at 8 bases. With 3 bases clipped from V and 4 bases from J, the junction kept 5 bases outside the gene matches. Germline loops: CDR1 SEHNR, CDR2 FQNEAQ (reference sequence). The CDR3 spans 15 residues. The CDR3 DNA reads as TGTGCCAGCAGCTTGGGACAGGCTCCGAATCAGCCCCAGCATTTT. It specifies CASSLGQAPNQPQHF. Filled out from reference TRBV7-9 and TRBJ1-5, the complete variable domain reads DTGVSQNPRHKITKRGQNVTFRCDPISEHNRLYWYRQTLGQGPEFLTYFQNEAQLEKSRLLSDRFSAERPKGSFSTLEIQRTEQGDSAMYLCASSLGQAPNQPQHFGDGTRLSIL.

Many counts were recorded for this clonotype. The chain combines TRBV3-1 with TRBJ2-7, with D possibly being TRBD1 or TRBD2 (5 bases each). Germline CDR1 and CDR2: LGHDT and YNNKEL (reference sequence). The V gene lost 2 bases and the J gene lost 0 bases, with 11 bases spanning the gap. This CDR3 is 15 amino acids long. The CDR3 DNA is TGTGCCAGCAGCCAACCCGGGACGTCCTCCTACGAGCAGTACTTC. Protein: CASSQPGTSSYEQYF.

This clonotype has at least ten counts. The DNA of the CDR3 is TGCAGCGTTGAAGATCAGGGACTTTCCGGCTACGAGCAGTACTTC. Its protein product is CSVEDQGLSGYEQYF. The rearrangement links TRBV29-1 to TRBJ2-7; D possibly corresponds to TRBD2 (6 bases). V lost 0 bases, J lost 3 bases, and 15 bases lay in between. Looked up from germline, CDR1 is SQVTM and CDR2 is ANQGSEA. The CDR3 sequence is 15 residues long.

This clonotype was observed many times. The genes are TRBV10-3 and TRBJ1-5, with D unresolved. The CDR3 totals 13 residues. V was trimmed by 3 bases and J by 4 bases, leaving 7 bases between them. Germline loops: CDR1 ENHRY, CDR2 SYGVKD. The CDR3 reads CAISDDYNQPQHF. In nucleotides, the CDR3 is TGTGCCATCAGTGATGATTATAATCAGCCCCAGCATTTT.

This clonotype was detected only a few times. The chain combines TRBV29-1 with TRBJ1-1, with D perhaps matching TRBD1 (6 bases). Germline values: CDR1 SQVTM, CDR2 ANQGSEA. The CDR3 runs to 11 residues. Trimming removed 7 bases from V and 6 bases from J, with 12 bases in between. The DNA of the CDR3 is TGCAGCGCCCAACAGGGCCCTGAAGCTTTCTTT. Encoded protein: CSAQQGPEAFF.

This clonotype was counted at least ten times. The chain uses TRBV18 and TRBJ2-5; D is ambiguous. CDR1 is KGHSH and CDR2 is LQKENI in the germline V gene. CDR3 length: 13 residues. Trimming took 4 bases from V and 5 from J, leaving 11 bases between them. Here the CDR3 reads CASSQPVLETQYF. The CDR3 DNA sequence: TGTGCCAGCTCACAACCGGTACTGGAGACCCAGTACTTC.

At least ten counts were recorded for this clonotype. The chain carries TRBV5-1 and TRBJ2-7; 11 bases fit TRBD1. Germline V gives CDR1 SGHRS, CDR2 YFSETQ. The CDR3 has 14 residues. V shed 3 bases, J shed 5 bases, and the junction held 4 bases outside the gene matches. The CDR3 here is CASSWDRGVHEQYF. The CDR3 nucleotides are TGCGCCAGCAGCTGGGACAGGGGGGTCCACGAGCAGTACTTC. Full variable domain (rest looked up from reference TRBV5-1 and TRBJ2-7): KAGVTQTPRYLIKTRGQQVTLSCSPISGHRSVSWYQQTPGQGLQFLFEYFSETQRNKGNFPGRFSGRQFSNSRSEMNVSTLELGDSALYLCASSWDRGVHEQYFGPGTRLTVT.

This clonotype came up many times. The genes are TRBV28 and TRBJ2-7; D is unresolved. V was trimmed by 3 bases and J by 5 bases, leaving 8 bases between them. Germline-derived CDR1 and CDR2 are MDHEN and SYDVKM. The length of the CDR3 is 12 residues. CDR3 nucleotide sequence: TGTGCCAGCAGTTTCTGGCCCCACGAGCAGTACTTC. Residues: CASSFWPHEQYF. Using reference TRBV28 and TRBJ2-7 for the parts outside the CDR3, the full variable domain is DVKVTQSSRYLVKRTGEKVFLECVQDMDHENMFWYRQDPGLGLRLIYFSYDVKMKEKGDIPEGYSVSREKKERFSLILESASTNQTSMYLCASSFWPHEQYFGPGTRLTVT.

This clonotype was picked up many times. V usage is TRBV15 and J usage is TRBJ2-1, with D perhaps TRBD1 (6 bases). There are 15 residues in the CDR3. V was clipped by 0 bases and J by 6 bases, with 12 bases between them. In germline, CDR1 is LNHNV, CDR2 YYDKDF (reference sequence). The CDR3 region has the DNA TGTGCCACCAGCAGAGATTTGGGCAGGGGCAATGAGCAGTTCTTC. This encodes CATSRDLGRGNEQFF.

This clonotype was counted ten times or more. V is TRBV24-1 and J is TRBJ1-2; 8 nucleotides align to TRBD1. CDR1 KGHDR and CDR2 SFDVKD come from the germline V gene. The CDR3 contains 15 residues. With 3 bases clipped from V and 11 bases from J, the junction kept 13 bases outside the gene matches. The CDR3 DNA is TGTGCCACCAGTGATATAGGACAGGGAGGAAACCAATACACCTTC. It translates to CATSDIGQGGNQYTF.

This rearrangement joins TRBV5-1 to TRBJ2-1; D is uncertain. This CDR3 has 14 amino acids. In germline, CDR1 is SGHRS, CDR2 YFSETQ. Trimming stripped 4 bases from V and 8 bases from J, with 16 bases between. As DNA, the CDR3 is TGCGCCAGCAGCCCCTCCCCCGGGCCCGATGAGCAGTTCTTC. It specifies CASSPSPGPDEQFF.

This clonotype has at least ten counts. The CDR3 sequence: CASSPSGGPTEAFF. CDR3 DNA: TGCGCCAGCAGCCCTAGCGGGGGCCCCACTGAAGCTTTCTTT. V is TRBV4-3 and J is TRBJ1-1; D perhaps matches TRBD1 (6 bases). CDR3 length: 14 amino acids. The germline V gene has CDR1 LGHNA and CDR2 YSLEER. Trimming left V 4 bases short and J 4 bases short, with 13 bases between.

The gene calls are TRBV4-2 and TRBJ2-1; D is tentatively TRBD1 or TRBD2 (5 bases each). Trimming removed 9 bases at V and 4 bases at J, with 28 bases between. The CDR3 is made up of 18 amino acids. Per the germline V gene, CDR1 is LGHNA and CDR2 is YNFKEQ. The CDR3, as DNA: TGTGCCAGGGGCCTTCACGGGACCTCTAGCAGCCCTTACAATGAGCAGTTCTTC. Its protein product is CARGLHGTSSSPYNEQFF.

At least ten counts were recorded for this clonotype. The V call is TRBV5-1, the J call TRBJ2-4; the match to TRBD2 covers 10 bases. V gave up 4 bases and J gave up 0 bases; unmatched junction bases: 10. The CDR3 has 18 amino acids. The germline V gene encodes CDR1 SGHRS and CDR2 YFSETQ. The CDR3 here is CASSASGGPNLAKNIQYF. As DNA, the CDR3 is TGCGCCAGCAGCGCTAGCGGGGGACCCAACCTAGCCAAAAACATTCAGTACTTC.

This clonotype has a count of ten or more. The chain couples TRBV7-9 to TRBJ2-7; D unresolved. The CDR3 contains 14 residues. V was pared by 2 bases and J by 2 bases, with 10 bases between. Germline V CDR1 and CDR2: SEHNR, FQNEAQ (reference sequence). The CDR3 sequence: CASSLNQKPYEQYF. CDR3 in DNA: TGTGCCAGCAGCTTAAACCAGAAACCCTACGAGCAGTACTTC. Drawing the rest from reference TRBV7-9 and TRBJ2-7, the complete variable domain is DTGVSQNPRHKITKRGQNVTFRCDPISEHNRLYWYRQTLGQGPEFLTYFQNEAQLEKSRLLSDRFSAERPKGSFSTLEIQRTEQGDSAMYLCASSLNQKPYEQYFGPGTRLTVT.

This clonotype has ten or more counts. This chain connects TRBV9 to TRBJ2-6; D remains ambiguous. Between the trimmed V and J ends, which lost 5 bases and 9 bases, there was a span of 3 bases. The CDR3 extends over 10 amino acids. Looked up from germline, CDR1 is SGDLS and CDR2 is YYNGEE. CDR3 DNA: TGTGCCAGCAGGGGCAACGTCCTGACTTTC. Translation: CASRGNVLTF.

Only a few counts were recorded for this clonotype. This chain connects TRBV19 to TRBJ1-1, with a weak D call TRBD1 (5 bases). V lost 7 bases, J lost 1 base, and 16 bases lay in between. CDR1 is LNHDA, CDR2 SQIVND, per germline (reference sequence). The CDR3 loop spans 15 amino acids. The CDR3 coding sequence is TGTGCCAGTACACTGGGGGAAACCTCGAACACTGAAGCTTTCTTT. Protein: CASTLGETSNTEAFF.

This clonotype was detected ten times or more. The chain couples TRBV2 to TRBJ2-7; TRBD2 might be the D (6 bases). The CDR3 covers 12 residues. Germline assignment: CDR1 SNHLY and CDR2 FYNNEI. The germline V and J ends were trimmed by 4 bases and 7 bases, with 11 bases remaining between them. The CDR3 nucleotides are TGTGCCAGCAGTGGGGGACGGGAGGAGCAGTACTTC. Protein: CASSGGREEQYF.

In its sample, this clonotype was seen many times. The CDR3 region is CASSFGQAYEQYF. The DNA for the CDR3 is TGCGCCAGCAGCTTCGGACAGGCCTACGAGCAGTACTTC. The chain is built from TRBV5-1 and TRBJ2-7; 7 bases are a match to TRBD1. With 2 bases clipped from V and 2 bases from J, the junction kept 1 base outside the gene matches. The CDR3 has 13 amino acids. CDR1 is SGHRS and CDR2 is YFSETQ in the germline V gene.

This clonotype has a count of ten or more. The chain recombines TRBV7-8 with TRBJ2-7, with 8 bases that match TRBD2. The V gene's germline CDR1 is SGHVS and CDR2 FQNEAQ. The CDR3 length is 17 residues. After removal of 7 bases from V and 7 bases from J, the junction contained 21 bases not matched to a gene. Here the CDR3 reads CASIPVRLAGSRREQYF. CDR3 in DNA: TGTGCCAGCATCCCGGTTAGGTTAGCGGGGTCAAGGAGGGAGCAGTACTTC.

This clonotype was seen many times. The rearrangement links TRBV7-9 to TRBJ2-7; the match to TRBD1 covers 9 bases. This CDR3 contains 14 residues. Trimming removed 4 bases from V and 3 bases from J; junction bases left unmatched: 4. CDR1 is SEHNR and CDR2 is FQNEAQ in the germline V gene (reference sequence). As DNA, the CDR3 is TGTGCCAGCAGCTCCAGACAGGGGGACTACGAGCAGTACTTC. It translates to CASSSRQGDYEQYF.

This clonotype was counted at least ten times. The rearrangement joins TRBV7-2 to TRBJ2-7; TRBD1 aligns across 9 bases. This CDR3 has 15 amino acids. Germline V lookup: CDR1 SGHTA, CDR2 FQGNSA. The V segment lost 2 bases and the J segment 6 bases; nucleotides outside the gene matches: 8. The CDR3 DNA reads as TGTGCCAGCAGCTTAAGCGCCCCGGGACAGGGCGAGCAGTACTTC. It yields the protein CASSLSAPGQGEQYF. Full variable domain (remainder filled in from reference TRBV7-2 and TRBJ2-7): GAGVSQSPSNKVTEKGKDVELRCDPISGHTALYWYRQSLGQGLEFLIYFQGNSAPDKSGLPSDRFSAERTGGSVSTLTIQRTQQEDSAVYLCASSLSAPGQGEQYFGPGTRLTVT.

This clonotype was seen more than once but under ten times. In DNA form, the CDR3 reads TGTGCCAGCAGCCACACAGGGACTTACACTGAAGCTTTCTTT. Amino acid sequence: CASSHTGTYTEAFF. This rearrangement joins TRBV3-1 to TRBJ1-1; tentatively, D is TRBD1 (6 bases). This CDR3 spans 14 amino acids. Trimming left V 3 bases short and J 3 bases short, with 11 bases between. Germline assignment: CDR1 LGHDT and CDR2 YNNKEL (reference sequence).

This clonotype has ten or more counts. The chain couples TRBV9 to TRBJ2-3; D not certain. Trimming pared 0 bases from V and 4 bases from J, leaving 9 bases between. Germline V lookup: CDR1 SGDLS, CDR2 YYNGEE. The CDR3 length is 14 residues. Written as DNA, the CDR3 is TGTGCCAGCAGCGTAGCAGGCACCTCAGATACGCAGTATTTT. Translating it yields CASSVAGTSDTQYF. The variable domain in full, with the rest retrieved from reference TRBV9 and TRBJ2-3, is DSGVTQTPKHLITATGQRVTLRCSPRSGDLSVYWYQQSLDQGLQFLIQYYNGEERAKGNILERFSAQQFPDLHSELNLSSLELGDSALYFCASSVAGTSDTQYFGPGTRLTVL.

This clonotype was seen many times. This sequence joins TRBV4-2 and TRBJ2-3; D uncertain. V lost 4 bases, J lost 4 bases, and 6 bases lay in between. The germline V gene has CDR1 LGHNA and CDR2 YNFKEQ. There are 12 residues in the CDR3. This chain's CDR3 is CASSRRADTQYF. Written as DNA, the CDR3 is TGTGCCAGCAGCCGTAGGGCAGATACGCAGTATTTT.

This clonotype was seen ten or more times. The CDR3 sequence is CGGGPGYTF. In DNA form, the CDR3 reads TGCGGCGGAGGGCCTGGCTACACCTTC. The J gene is TRBJ1-2, the V gene TRBV20-1; D gene uncertain. Germline V CDR1 and CDR2: DFQATT, SNEGSKA (reference sequence). The CDR3 contains 9 residues.